These T cell receptor beta chains were read from a single sample in a study of radiation and T cells in renal cell carcinoma. Measured with immunoSEQ multiplex PCR; TCRdb has only the in-frame clones, and not every one. The repertoire holds about 170,000 clones, with about nine tenths as singletons. The material sequenced was blood, taken from a patient whose treatment included radiotherapy and nephrectomy. The source of these receptors is a woman in her 50s with renal cell carcinoma. Both conserved end residues are part of each CDR3. Fields, in order: D gene, clone size, V gene, J gene, CDR3 protein, CDR3 DNA. D genes are given only for firm matches. Clone size appears in some rows only: once, few, many, or a class for an expanded clone.

NA	NA	TRBV6-5	TRBJ1-1	CASREQTNTEAFF	TGTGCCAGCAGAGAGCAAACGAACACTGAAGCTTTCTTT
TRBD1	NA	TRBV19	TRBJ1-4	CASSSPDRGATNEKLFF	TGTGCCAGTAGTAGCCCCGACAGGGGCGCAACTAATGAAAAACTGTTTTTT
TRBD2	once	TRBV5-6	TRBJ2-2	CASSFPSGGAGTGELFF	TGTGCCAGCAGCTTCCCTAGCGGGGGGGCGGGCACCGGGGAGCTGTTTTTT
NA	NA	TRBV15	TRBJ2-1	CATSSSGAVNEQFF	TGTGCCACCAGCAGTTCAGGGGCGGTCAATGAGCAGTTCTTC
NA	NA	TRBV18	TRBJ1-1	CASSQGRRDTEAFF	TGTGCCAGCTCACAGGGCAGGCGGGACACTGAAGCTTTCTTT
NA	NA	TRBV6-5	TRBJ1-3	CASRRGISGNTIYF	TGTGCCAGCAGACGAGGGATCTCTGGAAACACCATATATTTT
NA	NA	TRBV21-1	TRBJ1-5	CASSRAATDRGSNQPQHF	TGTGCCAGCAGCCGCGCCGCTACGGACAGGGGAAGTAATCAGCCCCAGCATTTT
TRBD2	NA	TRBV18	TRBJ2-1	CASSLREIAGRDEQFF	TGTGCCAGCTCACTCCGCGAGATAGCGGGGAGAGATGAGCAGTTCTTC
NA	NA	TRBV2	TRBJ1-4	CASSEARMEKLFF	TGTGCCAGCAGTGAGGCAAGGATGGAAAAACTGTTTTTT
TRBD2	NA	TRBV10-3	TRBJ2-5	CAISSPGLAGGPETQYF	TGTGCCATCAGTTCTCCGGGACTAGCGGGGGGGCCAGAGACCCAGTACTTC
TRBD1	NA	TRBV11-2	TRBJ2-7	CASSLDSGQGASYEQYF	TGTGCCAGCAGCTTAGATTCGGGACAGGGGGCCTCCTACGAGCAGTACTTC
TRBD1	NA	TRBV2	TRBJ2-1	CAGGTGLYNEQFF	TGTGCCGGAGGGACAGGGCTCTACAATGAGCAGTTCTTC
TRBD2	few	TRBV9	TRBJ2-3	CASSSEAGSSTDTQYF	TGTGCCAGCAGCTCCGAAGCGGGGTCCAGCACAGATACGCAGTATTTT
NA	NA	TRBV6-5	TRBJ1-2	CASSPHSPPGYTF	TGTGCCAGCAGCCCCCATAGTCCGCCTGGCTACACCTTC
NA	few	TRBV7-2	TRBJ2-3	CASRRTGNTQYF	TGTGCCAGCAGGCGGACTGGAAACACGCAGTATTTT
NA	few	TRBV4-2	TRBJ1-1	CASSQGGSPTEAFF	TGTGCCAGCAGCCAAGGGGGGTCGCCGACTGAAGCTTTCTTT
NA	NA	TRBV7-2	TRBJ1-1	CASSPRQSEAFF	TGTGCCAGCAGCCCCCGACAGAGTGAAGCTTTCTTT
NA	NA	TRBV5-4	TRBJ2-7	CASSRGLHSYEQYF	TGTGCCAGCAGCCGTGGACTGCACTCCTACGAGCAGTACTTC
TRBD2	once	TRBV4-2	TRBJ2-7	CASSQFLAGLLSYEQYF	TGTGCCAGCAGCCAGTTCCTAGCGGGGTTACTCTCCTACGAGCAGTACTTC
NA	NA	TRBV5-5	TRBJ2-6	CASSLWLRRSGANVLTF	TGTGCCAGCAGCTTGTGGCTACGTCGCTCTGGGGCCAACGTCCTGACTTTC
NA	NA	TRBV6-1	TRBJ2-7	CASSSLGTGYEQYF	TGTGCCAGCAGTTCCCTAGGGACCGGGTACGAGCAGTACTTC
TRBD1	NA	TRBV5-1	TRBJ2-7	CASSPQGTMDEQYF	TGCGCCAGCAGCCCACAGGGGACGATGGACGAGCAGTACTTC
NA	NA	TRBV4-1	TRBJ2-7	CASSQERGEDEQYF	TGCGCCAGCAGCCAAGAGAGAGGGGAGGACGAGCAGTACTTC
NA	NA	TRBV6-5	TRBJ1-2	CASSYYGYTF	TGTGCCAGCAGCTACTATGGCTACACCTTC
TRBD1	NA	TRBV11-1	TRBJ2-5	CASSRSLRGETQYF	TGTGCCAGCAGCCGAAGCCTCAGGGGGGAGACCCAGTACTTC
NA	NA	TRBV19	TRBJ2-2	CASSTITSRELFF	TGTGCCAGTAGTACGATCACCAGCCGGGAGCTGTTTTTT
NA	NA	TRBV11-1	TRBJ2-7	CASSFIAGSLYEQYF	TGTGCCAGCAGCTTCATCGCTGGCAGCCTCTACGAGCAGTACTTC
TRBD1	NA	TRBV2	TRBJ1-3	CASSTGETGNTIYF	TGTGCCAGCAGTACAGGGGAAACTGGAAACACCATATATTTT
TRBD1	NA	TRBV7-2	TRBJ1-2	CASSSGQGYGYTF	TGTGCCAGCAGCTCGGGACAGGGTTATGGCTACACCTTC
NA	NA	TRBV6-1	TRBJ1-3	CASSEAVFAGNTIYF	TGTGCCAGCAGTGAAGCGGTTTTTGCTGGAAACACCATATATTTT
NA	NA	TRBV5-1	TRBJ2-7	CASSSFTGTSFYEQYF	TGCGCCAGCAGCTCGTTTACAGGGACTTCTTTCTACGAGCAGTACTTC
TRBD1	NA	TRBV4-1	TRBJ2-6	CASSQGTGGGISGANVLTF	TGCGCCAGCAGCCAAGGGACAGGGGGGGGAATTTCTGGGGCCAACGTCCTGACTTTC
TRBD1	NA	TRBV6-6	TRBJ1-1	CASSRPDRLGTEAFF	TGTGCCAGCAGTCGACCGGACAGGTTGGGAACTGAAGCTTTCTTT
TRBD1	NA	TRBV19	TRBJ2-5	CASSAKQGRGETQYF	TGTGCCAGTAGTGCAAAACAGGGGCGTGGAGAGACCCAGTACTTC
NA	NA	TRBV29-1	TRBJ2-1	CSMEGLRAAGEQFF	TGCAGCATGGAGGGACTTCGGGCGGCAGGGGAGCAGTTCTTC
NA	few	TRBV5-1	TRBJ2-2	CASSPQMGAGELFF	TGCGCCAGCAGCCCCCAAATGGGCGCCGGGGAGCTGTTTTTT
NA	few	TRBV4-3	TRBJ2-3	CASSQDWQTPDTQYF	TGCGCCAGCAGCCAAGATTGGCAGACGCCAGATACGCAGTATTTT
TRBD1	NA	TRBV6-5	TRBJ1-6	CASTRGGSDSPLHF	TGTGCCAGCACCAGGGGGGGCTCAGATTCACCCCTCCACTTT
NA	NA	TRBV19	TRBJ2-7	CASSIGPLKSYEQYF	TGTGCCAGTAGTATAGGGCCACTTAAATCCTACGAGCAGTACTTC
NA	NA	TRBV19	TRBJ1-1	CASSNHKNTEAFF	TGTGCCAGTAGTAATCACAAGAACACTGAAGCTTTCTTT
NA	NA	TRBV7-8	TRBJ1-5	CASSLPPNSNQPQHF	TGTGCCAGCAGCTTACCCCCAAATAGCAATCAGCCCCAGCATTTT
NA	NA	TRBV30	TRBJ1-6	CAWSVNRDSPLHF	TGTGCCTGGAGCGTCAACCGGGATTCACCCCTCCACTTT
NA	once	TRBV7-2	TRBJ2-4	CASSLVVDSTKNIQYF	TGTGCCAGCAGCTTAGTTGTGGACAGCACCAAAAACATTCAGTACTTC
NA	NA	TRBV11-1	TRBJ1-2	CASSSVYGYTF	TGTGCCAGCAGCTCTGTCTATGGCTACACCTTC
NA	few	TRBV6-1	TRBJ1-5	CASSEGVNQPQHF	TGTGCCAGCAGTGAAGGGGTGAATCAGCCCCAGCATTTT
TRBD1	NA	TRBV7-9	TRBJ2-7	CASSGQDSYEQYF	TGTGCCAGCTCCGGACAGGACTCCTACGAGCAGTACTTC
NA	NA	TRBV18	TRBJ1-2	CASSPPSTLLNYGYTF	TGTGCCAGCTCACCCCCATCTACTCTACTTAACTATGGCTACACCTTC
NA	NA	TRBV7-8	TRBJ1-2	CASSTYRGDAAGYGYTF	TGTGCCAGCAGCACATATAGGGGAGATGCGGCAGGCTATGGCTACACCTTC
NA	once	TRBV5-4	TRBJ1-4	CASSFVNEKLFF	TGTGCCAGCAGCTTCGTGAATGAAAAACTGTTTTTT
TRBD2	NA	TRBV6-1	TRBJ2-1	CASSEFQTSAAYNEQFF	TGTGCCAGCAGTGAATTCCAGACTAGCGCAGCCTACAATGAGCAGTTCTTC